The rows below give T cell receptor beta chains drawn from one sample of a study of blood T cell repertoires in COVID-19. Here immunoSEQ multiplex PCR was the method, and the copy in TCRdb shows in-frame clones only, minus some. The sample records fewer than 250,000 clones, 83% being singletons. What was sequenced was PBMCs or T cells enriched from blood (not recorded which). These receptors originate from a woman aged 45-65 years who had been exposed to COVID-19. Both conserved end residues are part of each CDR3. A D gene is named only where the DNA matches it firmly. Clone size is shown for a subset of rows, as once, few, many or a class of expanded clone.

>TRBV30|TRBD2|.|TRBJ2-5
CAWRGTSSGETQYF
TGTGCCTGGAGGGGGACTAGTTCGGGGGAGACCCAGTACTTC
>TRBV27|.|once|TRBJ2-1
CASASFTGPSNEQFF
TGTGCCAGTGCATCCTTCACAGGGCCCAGCAATGAGCAGTTCTTC
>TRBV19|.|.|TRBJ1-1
CASITRGETEAFF
TGTGCCAGTATTACCAGGGGAGAAACTGAAGCTTTCTTT
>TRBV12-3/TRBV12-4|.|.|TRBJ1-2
CASSRDLNYGYTF
TGTGCCAGCAGTCGAGATTTAAACTATGGCTACACCTTC
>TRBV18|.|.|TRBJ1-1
CASSPIQENTEAFF
TGTGCCAGCTCACCTATACAGGAGAACACTGAAGCTTTCTTT
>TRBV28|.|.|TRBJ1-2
CASSNTGDTGAYGYTF
TGTGCCAGCAGCAATACCGGGGACACTGGGGCCTATGGCTACACCTTC
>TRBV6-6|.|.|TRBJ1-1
CASRAPGQGNTEAFF
TGTGCCAGCAGGGCCCCGGGACAAGGGAACACTGAAGCTTTCTTT
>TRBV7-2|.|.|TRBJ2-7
CASSLRGGRHYEQYF
TGTGCCAGCAGTTTAAGGGGGGGCCGACACTACGAGCAGTACTTC
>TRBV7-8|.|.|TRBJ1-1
CASSLGPQYTEAFF
TGTGCCAGCAGCTTGGGCCCACAATACACTGAAGCTTTCTTT
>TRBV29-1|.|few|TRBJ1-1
CSVGGAVMNTEAFF
TGCAGCGTTGGTGGTGCGGTTATGAACACTGAAGCTTTCTTT
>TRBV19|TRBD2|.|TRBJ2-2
CASSNGLAGGHTGELFF
TGTGCCAGTAGCAACGGACTAGCGGGGGGTCACACCGGGGAGCTGTTTTTT
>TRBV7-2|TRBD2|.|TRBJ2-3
CASSFRRGAGIDTQYF
TGTGCCAGCAGCTTTAGGCGGGGGGCCGGTATAGATACGCAGTATTTT
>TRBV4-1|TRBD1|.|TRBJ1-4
CASSLTPGQGAEKLFF
TGCGCCAGCAGCCTCACCCCGGGACAGGGCGCTGAAAAACTGTTTTTT
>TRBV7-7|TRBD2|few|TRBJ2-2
CASSPSGDGNGELFF
TGTGCCAGCTCCCCTAGCGGGGATGGCAACGGGGAGCTGTTTTTT
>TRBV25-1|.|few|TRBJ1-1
CASRPNRVRNTEAFF
TGTGCCTCACGACCAAACAGGGTAAGGAACACTGAAGCTTTCTTT
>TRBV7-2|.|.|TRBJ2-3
CASSLVSHPGDTQYF
TGTGCCAGCAGCTTAGTAAGCCATCCAGGGGATACGCAGTATTTT
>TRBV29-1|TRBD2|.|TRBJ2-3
CSVRGGADTQYF
TGCAGCGTACGCGGGGGGGCAGATACGCAGTATTTT
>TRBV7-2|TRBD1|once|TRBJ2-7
CASSLVVDRAAYEQYF
TGTGCCAGCAGCTTAGTTGTCGACAGGGCGGCCTACGAGCAGTACTTC
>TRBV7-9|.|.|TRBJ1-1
CASSLAAAPNTEAFF
TGTGCCAGCAGCTTAGCGGCAGCGCCGAACACTGAAGCTTTCTTT
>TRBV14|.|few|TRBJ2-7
CASSLELYEQYF
TGTGCCAGCAGCCTTGAGCTCTACGAGCAGTACTTC
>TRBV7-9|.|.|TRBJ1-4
CASSLDGREKLFF
TGTGCCAGCAGCTTAGATGGGAGGGAGAAACTGTTTTTT
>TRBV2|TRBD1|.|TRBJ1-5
CASRETGNQPQHF
TGTGCCAGCAGGGAGACAGGGAATCAGCCCCAGCATTTT
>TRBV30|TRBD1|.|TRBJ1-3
CAWSISKTGQAGNTIYF
TGTGCCTGGAGTATTAGTAAGACAGGACAGGCGGGAAACACCATATATTTT
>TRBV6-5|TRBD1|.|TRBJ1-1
CASSYHRGTEAFF
TGTGCCAGCAGTTACCACAGGGGAACTGAAGCTTTCTTT
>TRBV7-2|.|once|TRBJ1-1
CASSSFSRVDEAFF
TGTGCCAGCAGCTCGTTCTCGAGGGTGGATGAAGCTTTCTTT
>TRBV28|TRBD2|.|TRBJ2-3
CASSLQTSGGSDTQYF
TGTGCCAGCAGCTTACAAACTAGCGGGGGGTCAGATACGCAGTATTTT
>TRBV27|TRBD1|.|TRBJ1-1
CASSPGQGGTEAFF
TGTGCCAGCAGTCCCGGACAGGGAGGGACTGAAGCTTTCTTT
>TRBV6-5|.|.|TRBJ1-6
CASSYTGNSPLHF
TGTGCCAGCAGTTACACAGGGAATTCACCCCTCCACTTT
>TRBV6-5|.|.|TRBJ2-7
CASRAGSIYEQYF
TGTGCCAGCCGGGCGGGGAGCATCTACGAGCAGTACTTC
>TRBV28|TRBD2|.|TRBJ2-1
CASSPPGGAHNEQFF
TGTGCCAGCAGCCCACCCGGGGGGGCGCATAATGAGCAGTTCTTC
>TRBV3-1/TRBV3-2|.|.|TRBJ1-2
CASSRGTFRGFGYTF
TGTGCCAGCAGCCGGGGGACCTTCAGGGGCTTTGGCTACACCTTC
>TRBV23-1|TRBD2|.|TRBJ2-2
CASSIGLAGGNGELFF
TGCGCCAGCAGCATCGGACTAGCGGGGGGAAACGGGGAGCTGTTTTTT
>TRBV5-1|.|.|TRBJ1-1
CASSYGGTEAFF
TGCGCCAGCAGTTACGGGGGCACTGAAGCTTTCTTT
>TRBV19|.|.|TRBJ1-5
CASSTVTGYQPQHF
TGTGCCAGTAGTACGGTCACAGGATATCAGCCCCAGCATTTT
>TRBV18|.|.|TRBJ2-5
CASSELARYQETQYF
TGTGCCAGCTCAGAACTAGCAAGGTACCAAGAGACCCAGTACTTC
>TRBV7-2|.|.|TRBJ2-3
CASSLTGANRDTQYF
TGTGCCAGCAGCCTGACTGGGGCCAATCGGGATACGCAGTATTTT
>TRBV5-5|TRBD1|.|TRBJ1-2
CASSLLWTGGDYGYTF
TGTGCCAGCAGCTTGCTCTGGACAGGGGGGGACTATGGCTACACCTTC
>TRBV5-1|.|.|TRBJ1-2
CASSLEGANYGYTF
TGCGCCAGCAGCTTGGAAGGGGCTAACTATGGCTACACCTTC
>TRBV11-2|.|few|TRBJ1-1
CASSFVAGGGLGNTEAFF
TGTGCCAGCAGCTTCGTCGCAGGAGGAGGTTTAGGGAACACTGAAGCTTTCTTT
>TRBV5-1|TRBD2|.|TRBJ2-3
CASRRGGSGIGTDTQYF
TGCGCCAGCAGAAGGGGGGGTAGCGGGATCGGCACAGATACGCAGTATTTT
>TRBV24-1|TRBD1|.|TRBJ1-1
CATSEGDRGTAFF
TGTGCCACCAGTGAGGGTGACAGGGGGACAGCTTTCTTT
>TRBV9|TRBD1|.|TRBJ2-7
CASSASGGLLDEQYF
TGTGCCAGCAGCGCATCAGGGGGTCTGCTTGACGAGCAGTACTTC
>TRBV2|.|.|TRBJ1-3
CASSEVARTIYF
TGTGCCAGCAGTGAAGTTGCCCGGACCATATATTTT
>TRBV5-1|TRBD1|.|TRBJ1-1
CASSLRQLFRGRDTEAFF
TGCGCCAGCAGCTTACGGCAGTTATTCAGGGGGCGGGACACTGAAGCTTTCTTT
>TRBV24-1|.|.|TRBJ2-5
CATRPGVYQETQYF
TGTGCCACCAGACCAGGGGTGTACCAAGAGACCCAGTACTTC